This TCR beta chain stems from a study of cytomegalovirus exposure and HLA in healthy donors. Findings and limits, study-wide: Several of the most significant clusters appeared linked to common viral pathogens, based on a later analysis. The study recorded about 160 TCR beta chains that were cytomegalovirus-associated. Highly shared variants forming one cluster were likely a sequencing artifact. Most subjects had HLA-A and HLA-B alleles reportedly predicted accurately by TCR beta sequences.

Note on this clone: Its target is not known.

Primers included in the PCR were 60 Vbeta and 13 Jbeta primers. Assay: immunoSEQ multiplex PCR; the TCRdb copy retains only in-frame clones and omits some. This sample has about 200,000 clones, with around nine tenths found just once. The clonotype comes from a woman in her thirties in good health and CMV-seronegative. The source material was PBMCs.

The chain's CDR3 is CASSLGSGYTDTQYF. The CDR3 nucleotides are TGTGCCAGCAGCTTAGGTTCGGGATACACAGATACGCAGTATTTT. The chain couples TRBV5-4 to TRBJ2-3, with D possibly matching TRBD2 (5 bases). Germline V gene sequence: CDR1 SGHNT, CDR2 YYREEE (reference sequence). The CDR3 is made up of 15 amino acids. Trimming pared 2 bases from V and 2 bases from J, leaving 12 bases between.